Given below is one T cell receptor (beta chain) in context. Assay used: immunoSEQ multiplex PCR; TCRdb lists only in-frame clones, some missing. The table records around 2,000,000 clones, around 95% of them present only once. The data derive from a study of shared clonotypes between healthy human individuals. This TCR derives from a man aged 18 to 29 in good health. The sequenced sample consisted of naive CD4+ T cells sorted from blood. The subset was: CD45RA+ positively selected.

For the CDR3, the DNA is TGTGCCAGCAGCCAAGAAGTCAGGGTGGCGGGATCTAACTATGGCTACACCTTC. It translates to CASSQEVRVAGSNYGYTF. This chain joins TRBV14 and TRBJ1-2; possible D gene TRBD1, 5 bases. Trimming removed 0 bases at V and 0 bases at J, with 17 bases between. CDR3 length: 18 residues. CDR1 is SGHDN, CDR2 FVKESK, per germline.